The rows below give T cell receptor beta chains drawn from one sample of a study of cytomegalovirus exposure and HLA in healthy donors. The assay was immunoSEQ multiplex PCR, and TCRdb's table has in-frame clones only and misses some. Among about 200,000 clones listed, 60% to 80% were seen once. The material sequenced was PBMCs. These receptors were collected from a young man in good health and CMV-seronegative. Both conserved end residues are part of each CDR3. The order of the fields is V gene, D gene, J gene, clone size, CDR3 DNA, CDR3 protein. A D gene is named only where the DNA matches it firmly. Size values are once, few and many counts, or a class for expanded clones, and some rows have none.

V gene: TRBV6-5
D gene: -
J gene: TRBJ1-5
clone size: -
CDR3 DNA: TGTGCCAGCAGTTACGACCGGGATCAGCCCCAGCATTTT
CDR3 protein: CASSYDRDQPQHF

V gene: TRBV7-2
D gene: TRBD2
J gene: TRBJ2-2
clone size: -
CDR3 DNA: TGTGCCAGCAGACGGACTAGCGGGAGTGATAACACCGGGGAGCTGTTTTTT
CDR3 protein: CASRRTSGSDNTGELFF

V gene: TRBV7-3
D gene: -
J gene: TRBJ2-2
clone size: few
CDR3 DNA: TGTGCCAGCAGCTTATCTCTCACCGGGGAGCTGTTTTTT
CDR3 protein: CASSLSLTGELFF

V gene: TRBV29-1
D gene: -
J gene: TRBJ2-5
clone size: -
CDR3 DNA: TGCAGCGCTTACACCGTTTACCAAGAGACCCAGTACTTC
CDR3 protein: CSAYTVYQETQYF

V gene: TRBV19
D gene: -
J gene: TRBJ2-7
clone size: -
CDR3 DNA: TGTGCCAGTAGTATAGAGAGGGCCCACGAGCAGTACTTC
CDR3 protein: CASSIERAHEQYF

V gene: TRBV28
D gene: TRBD1
J gene: TRBJ2-5
clone size: -
CDR3 DNA: TGTGCCAGCAGTTCGGGACAGGGTCCCCAAGAGACCCAGTACTTC
CDR3 protein: CASSSGQGPQETQYF

V gene: TRBV10-2
D gene: -
J gene: TRBJ2-5
clone size: -
CDR3 DNA: TGCGCCAGCAGTGATAGCGGTGGAGAGACCCAGTACTTC
CDR3 protein: CASSDSGGETQYF

V gene: TRBV7-2
D gene: -
J gene: TRBJ1-3
clone size: -
CDR3 DNA: TGTGCCAGCCTCCGGGGGGGTACTGGAAACACCATATATTTT
CDR3 protein: CASLRGGTGNTIYF

V gene: TRBV30
D gene: -
J gene: TRBJ2-3
clone size: -
CDR3 DNA: TGTGCCTGGAGTGTACCGGCAGATACGCAGTATTTT
CDR3 protein: CAWSVPADTQYF

V gene: TRBV7-9
D gene: -
J gene: TRBJ2-2
clone size: -
CDR3 DNA: TGTGCCAGCAGCCTCACAGGGACCGGGGAGCTGTTTTTT
CDR3 protein: CASSLTGTGELFF

V gene: TRBV9
D gene: -
J gene: TRBJ2-7
clone size: -
CDR3 DNA: TGTGCCAGCAGCGTAGGAGGACGGACTTACGAGCAGTACTTC
CDR3 protein: CASSVGGRTYEQYF

V gene: TRBV7-6
D gene: -
J gene: TRBJ2-7
clone size: -
CDR3 DNA: TGTGCCAGCAGCCAAGGAGGGGAGGGGGGCCGCGAGCAGTACTTC
CDR3 protein: CASSQGGEGGREQYF

V gene: TRBV19
D gene: -
J gene: TRBJ1-2
clone size: few
CDR3 DNA: TGTGCCAGTAGTGGACAGCCGAACGTGGGAGTCGGCTACACCTTC
CDR3 protein: CASSGQPNVGVGYTF

V gene: TRBV5-4
D gene: TRBD2
J gene: TRBJ2-7
clone size: -
CDR3 DNA: TGTGCCAGCAGCTTGAGTTCGCTAGCGGCCTCCTACGAGCAGTACTTC
CDR3 protein: CASSLSSLAASYEQYF

V gene: TRBV6-5
D gene: TRBD1
J gene: TRBJ2-1
clone size: few
CDR3 DNA: TGTGCCAGCAGTTCTCTAACGGGACAGGGGTACAATGAGCAGTTCTTC
CDR3 protein: CASSSLTGQGYNEQFF

V gene: TRBV4-1
D gene: TRBD2
J gene: TRBJ2-5
clone size: -
CDR3 DNA: TGCGCCAGCAGCCCCAACCTAGCGGTCCAAGAGACCCAGTACTTC
CDR3 protein: CASSPNLAVQETQYF

V gene: TRBV2
D gene: TRBD1
J gene: TRBJ2-5
clone size: -
CDR3 DNA: TGTGCCAGCAGCTACGGACAGGGGGTGCAGACCCAGTACTTC
CDR3 protein: CASSYGQGVQTQYF

V gene: TRBV4-3
D gene: -
J gene: TRBJ1-1
clone size: -
CDR3 DNA: TGCGCCAGCAGCCAAGATTGGGCTGGGGGGACCACTGAAGCTTTCTTT
CDR3 protein: CASSQDWAGGTTEAFF

V gene: TRBV11-2
D gene: -
J gene: TRBJ1-6
clone size: -
CDR3 DNA: TGTGCCAGCAGCTTGGGCACCGACTCCTATAATTCACCCCTCCACTTT
CDR3 protein: CASSLGTDSYNSPLHF

V gene: TRBV30
D gene: TRBD2
J gene: TRBJ2-6
clone size: few
CDR3 DNA: TGTGCCTGGAGTAGGCCGGGCGGGGGCTCTGGGGCCAACGTCCTGACTTTC
CDR3 protein: CAWSRPGGGSGANVLTF

V gene: TRBV18
D gene: TRBD2
J gene: TRBJ2-4
clone size: -
CDR3 DNA: TGTGCCAGCTCACCGGGAGGGCTTAAAAACATTCAGTACTTC
CDR3 protein: CASSPGGLKNIQYF

V gene: TRBV28
D gene: -
J gene: TRBJ1-1
clone size: -
CDR3 DNA: TGTGCCAGCAGTTTAGTCGGAGGGAACACTGAAGCTTTCTTT
CDR3 protein: CASSLVGGNTEAFF

V gene: TRBV6-5
D gene: TRBD2
J gene: TRBJ2-5
clone size: -
CDR3 DNA: TGTGCCGCCCAAAGGACTAGGCGGGAGACCCAGTACTTC
CDR3 protein: CAAQRTRRETQYF

V gene: TRBV27
D gene: TRBD1
J gene: TRBJ2-7
clone size: -
CDR3 DNA: TGTGCCAGCAGTTTCTCCCGACAGGGGGCTTACGAGCAGTACTTC
CDR3 protein: CASSFSRQGAYEQYF

V gene: TRBV5-6
D gene: -
J gene: TRBJ2-1
clone size: -
CDR3 DNA: TGTGCCAGCAGCGTGACTGATGAGCAGTTCTTC
CDR3 protein: CASSVTDEQFF

V gene: TRBV19
D gene: -
J gene: TRBJ1-1
clone size: few
CDR3 DNA: TGTGCCAGTACCCTCGCGGGGGGGAAAACTGAAGCTTTCTTT
CDR3 protein: CASTLAGGKTEAFF

V gene: TRBV30
D gene: -
J gene: TRBJ2-5
clone size: -
CDR3 DNA: TGTGCCTGGAGCGCCCGGGAGACCCAGTACTTC
CDR3 protein: CAWSARETQYF

V gene: TRBV28
D gene: -
J gene: TRBJ2-3
clone size: -
CDR3 DNA: TGTGCCAGCAGCCCCGGGTCCACAGATACGCAGTATTTT
CDR3 protein: CASSPGSTDTQYF

V gene: TRBV7-9
D gene: TRBD2
J gene: TRBJ2-7
clone size: -
CDR3 DNA: TGTGCCAGCAGCTTCATAGGTGCTAGCGGGACTTACGAGCAGTACTTC
CDR3 protein: CASSFIGASGTYEQYF

V gene: TRBV5-6
D gene: -
J gene: TRBJ2-7
clone size: -
CDR3 DNA: TGTGCCAGCAGCTTGGCTTCCCGGAGCTCCTACGAGCAGTACTTC
CDR3 protein: CASSLASRSSYEQYF